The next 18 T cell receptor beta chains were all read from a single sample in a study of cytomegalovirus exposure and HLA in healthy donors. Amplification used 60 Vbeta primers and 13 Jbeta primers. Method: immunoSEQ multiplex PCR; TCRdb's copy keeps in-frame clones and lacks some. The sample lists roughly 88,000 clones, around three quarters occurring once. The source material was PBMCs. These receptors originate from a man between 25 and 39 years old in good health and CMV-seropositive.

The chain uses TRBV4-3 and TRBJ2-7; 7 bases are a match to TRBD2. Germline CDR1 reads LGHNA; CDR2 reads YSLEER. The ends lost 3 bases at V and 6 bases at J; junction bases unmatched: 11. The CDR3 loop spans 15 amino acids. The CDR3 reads CASSHDSGIESEQYF. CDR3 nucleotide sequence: TGCGCCAGCAGCCACGACAGCGGGATCGAATCCGAGCAGTACTTC.

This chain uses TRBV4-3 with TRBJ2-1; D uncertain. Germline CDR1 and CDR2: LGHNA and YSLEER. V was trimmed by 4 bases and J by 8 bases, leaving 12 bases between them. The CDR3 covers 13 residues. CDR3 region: CASSPELPDEQFF. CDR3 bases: TGCGCCAGCAGCCCCGAACTACCGGATGAGCAGTTCTTC.

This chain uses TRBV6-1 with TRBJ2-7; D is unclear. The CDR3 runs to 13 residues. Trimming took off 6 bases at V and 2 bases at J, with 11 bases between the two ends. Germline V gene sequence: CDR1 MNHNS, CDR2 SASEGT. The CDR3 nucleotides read TGTGCCAGCAGCCCCGGGTCTACCTACGAGCAGTACTTC. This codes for CASSPGSTYEQYF.

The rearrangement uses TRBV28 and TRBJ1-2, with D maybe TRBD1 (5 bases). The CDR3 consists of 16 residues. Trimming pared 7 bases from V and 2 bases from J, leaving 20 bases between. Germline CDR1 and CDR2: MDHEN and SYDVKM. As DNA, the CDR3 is TGTGCCAGCATCCCACCTGCGGGGGACCCCAACTATGGCTACACCTTC. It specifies CASIPPAGDPNYGYTF.

As DNA, the CDR3 is TGTGCCAGCATCGGTTCGGGGGGCTACACCTTC. Encoded protein: CASIGSGGYTF. The rearrangement uses TRBV2 and TRBJ1-2; D not certain. The CDR3 has 11 residues. Germline V lookup: CDR1 SNHLY, CDR2 FYNNEI. V was clipped by 7 bases and J by 8 bases, with 11 bases between them.

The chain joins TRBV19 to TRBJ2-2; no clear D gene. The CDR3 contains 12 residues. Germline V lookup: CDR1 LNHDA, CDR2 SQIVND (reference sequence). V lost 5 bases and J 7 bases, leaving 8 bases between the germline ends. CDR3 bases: TGTGCCAGTAGTGTCCCGGGCGGGGAGCTGTTTTTT. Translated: CASSVPGGELFF.

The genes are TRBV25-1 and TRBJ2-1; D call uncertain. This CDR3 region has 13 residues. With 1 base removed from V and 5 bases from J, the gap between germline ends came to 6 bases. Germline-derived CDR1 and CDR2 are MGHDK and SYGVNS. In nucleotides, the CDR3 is TGTGCCAGCAGTGAATCCCTCCACAATGAGCAGTTCTTC. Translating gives CASSESLHNEQFF.

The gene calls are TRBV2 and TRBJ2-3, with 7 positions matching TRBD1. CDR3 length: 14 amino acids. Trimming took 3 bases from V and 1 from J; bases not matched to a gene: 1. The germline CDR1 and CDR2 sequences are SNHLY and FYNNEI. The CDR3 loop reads CASSDDRGTDTQYF. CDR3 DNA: TGTGCCAGCAGTGACGACAGGGGCACAGATACGCAGTATTTT.

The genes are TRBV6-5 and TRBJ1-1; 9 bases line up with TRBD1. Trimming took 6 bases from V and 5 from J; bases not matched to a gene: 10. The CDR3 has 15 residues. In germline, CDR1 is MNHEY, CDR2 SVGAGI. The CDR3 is CASSETGGGWTEAFF. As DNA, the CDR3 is TGTGCCAGCAGCGAGACAGGGGGAGGATGGACTGAAGCTTTCTTT.

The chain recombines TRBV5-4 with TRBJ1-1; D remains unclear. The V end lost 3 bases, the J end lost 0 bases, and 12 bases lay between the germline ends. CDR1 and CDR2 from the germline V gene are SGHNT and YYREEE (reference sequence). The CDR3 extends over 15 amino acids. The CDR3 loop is CASSYWRHMNTEAFF. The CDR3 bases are TGTGCCAGCAGCTATTGGAGGCACATGAACACTGAAGCTTTCTTT.

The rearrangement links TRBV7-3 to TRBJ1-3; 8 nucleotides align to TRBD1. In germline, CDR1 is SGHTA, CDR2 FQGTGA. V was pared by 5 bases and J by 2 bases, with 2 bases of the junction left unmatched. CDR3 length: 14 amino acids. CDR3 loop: CASSETGAGNTIYF. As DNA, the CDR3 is TGTGCCAGCAGCGAGACAGGGGCTGGAAACACCATATATTTT.

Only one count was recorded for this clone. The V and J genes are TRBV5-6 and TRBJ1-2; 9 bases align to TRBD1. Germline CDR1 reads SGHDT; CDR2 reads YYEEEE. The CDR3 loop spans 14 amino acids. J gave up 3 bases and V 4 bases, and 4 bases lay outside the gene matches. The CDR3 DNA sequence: TGTGCCAGCAGCCCGGGACAGGGCGACTATGGCTACACCTTC. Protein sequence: CASSPGQGDYGYTF.

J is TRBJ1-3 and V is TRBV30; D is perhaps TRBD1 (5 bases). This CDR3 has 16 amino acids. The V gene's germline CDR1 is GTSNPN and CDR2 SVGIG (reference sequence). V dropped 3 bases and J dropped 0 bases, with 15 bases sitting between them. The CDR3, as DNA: TGTGCCTGGAGCCCCGGACACATTTTCTCTGGAAACACCATATATTTT. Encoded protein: CAWSPGHIFSGNTIYF.

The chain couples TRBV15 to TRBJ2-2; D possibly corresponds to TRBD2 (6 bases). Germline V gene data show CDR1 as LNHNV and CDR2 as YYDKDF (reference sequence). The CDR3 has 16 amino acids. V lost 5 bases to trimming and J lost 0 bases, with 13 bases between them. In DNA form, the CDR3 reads TGTGCCACCAGCCCGCCCGGCGGGGCGAACACCGGGGAGCTGTTTTTT. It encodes CATSPPGGANTGELFF.

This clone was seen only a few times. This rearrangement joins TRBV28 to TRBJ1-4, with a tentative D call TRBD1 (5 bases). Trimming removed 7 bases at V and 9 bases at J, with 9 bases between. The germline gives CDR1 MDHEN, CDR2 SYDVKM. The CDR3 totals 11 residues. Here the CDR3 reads CASTAGQKLFF. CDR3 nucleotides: TGTGCCAGCACCGCGGGACAAAAACTGTTTTTT.

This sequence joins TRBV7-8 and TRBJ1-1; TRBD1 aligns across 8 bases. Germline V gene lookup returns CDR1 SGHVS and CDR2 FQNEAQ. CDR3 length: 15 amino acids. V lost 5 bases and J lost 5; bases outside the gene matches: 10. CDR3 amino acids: CASSIPAGGATEAFF. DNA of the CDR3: TGTGCCAGCAGCATTCCCGCAGGGGGCGCGACTGAAGCTTTCTTT.

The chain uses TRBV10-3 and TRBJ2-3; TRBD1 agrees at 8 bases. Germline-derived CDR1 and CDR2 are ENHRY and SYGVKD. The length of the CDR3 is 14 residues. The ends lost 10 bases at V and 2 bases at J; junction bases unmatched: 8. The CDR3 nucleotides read TGTGCCAGCTGGACAGGGACAACCACAGATACGCAGTATTTT. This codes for CASWTGTTTDTQYF.

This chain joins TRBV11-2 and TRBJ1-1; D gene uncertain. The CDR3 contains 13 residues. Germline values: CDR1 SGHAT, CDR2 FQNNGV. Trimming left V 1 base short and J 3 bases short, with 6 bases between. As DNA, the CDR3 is TGTGCCAGCAGCTTAGTTCGGGACACTGAAGCTTTCTTT. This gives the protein CASSLVRDTEAFF.